The rows below give T cell receptor beta chains drawn from one sample of a study of blood T cell repertoires in COVID-19. Generated by immunoSEQ multiplex PCR, the TCRdb table keeps only in-frame clones and is missing some. The data contain about 140,000 clones, about 87% of them singletons. Sequenced material: peripheral blood. These receptors were collected from a woman in her forties with acute or convalescent COVID-19. CDR3s include the opening cysteine and the closing phenylalanine or tryptophan. The D gene is left open where the match is weak. Clone size is shown for a subset of rows, as once, few, many or a class of expanded clone.

clone size	V gene	J gene	D gene	CDR3 DNA	CDR3 protein
-	TRBV2	TRBJ1-6	TRBD1	TGTGCCAGCAGTGAAGGGACAGGGGAACGGTCACCCCTCCACTTT	CASSEGTGERSPLHF
-	TRBV6-5	TRBJ2-7	-	TGTGCCAGCAGGGATACAGGGTTCTACGAGCAGTACTTC	CASRDTGFYEQYF
-	TRBV7-2	TRBJ2-1	TRBD2	TGTGCCAGCTCAGGACGGGGGGTCTTCTCCTACAATGAGCAGTTCTTC	CASSGRGVFSYNEQFF
-	TRBV4-2	TRBJ1-2	TRBD1	TGTGCCAGCAGGCCCCGGGACAGCAGACTTGATGGCTACACCTTC	CASRPRDSRLDGYTF
-	TRBV6-5	TRBJ1-3	-	TGTGCCAGCAGCCTCACAGGGACTGGAAACACCATATATTTT	CASSLTGTGNTIYF
-	TRBV14	TRBJ1-2	-	TGTGCCAGCAGCCAATTGGACAGCTTTCAGTATGGCTACACCTTC	CASSQLDSFQYGYTF
-	TRBV5-8	TRBJ2-1	-	TGTGCCAGCAGCTTGGTAATCTACTACAATGAGCAGTTCTTC	CASSLVIYYNEQFF
-	TRBV18	TRBJ1-1	-	TGTGCCAGCTCACCTATAGAGGGCACTGAAGCTTTCTTT	CASSPIEGTEAFF
few	TRBV19	TRBJ1-6	-	TGTGCCAGTACCCCGGGGGGGACCTATAATTCACCCCTCCACTTT	CASTPGGTYNSPLHF
-	TRBV7-2	TRBJ1-5	-	TGTGCCAGCAGCTTAGGGACATATAGCAATCAGCCCCAGCATTTT	CASSLGTYSNQPQHF
-	TRBV30	TRBJ1-2	-	TGTGCCTGGAGTGTGTGGTCGGACGGGGGCTATGGCTACACCTTC	CAWSVWSDGGYGYTF
-	TRBV24-1	TRBJ2-5	-	TGTGCCACCAGTGATTTGCAGGGAGAGACCCAGTACTTC	CATSDLQGETQYF
-	TRBV3-1/TRBV3-2	TRBJ2-1	-	TGTGCCAGCAGCCAAGTGGGGCTGGATGAGCAGTTCTTC	CASSQVGLDEQFF
-	TRBV24-1	TRBJ1-2	-	TGTGCCACCAGTGATTTGACAGGCTATGGCTACACCTTC	CATSDLTGYGYTF
-	TRBV19	TRBJ1-5	-	TGTGCCAGTAGTATGGGGACACTTTATCAGCCCCAGCATTTT	CASSMGTLYQPQHF
-	TRBV7-3	TRBJ2-5	TRBD1	TGTGCCAGCAGCTTACGAGGGGGCGAGACCCAGTACTTC	CASSLRGGETQYF
-	TRBV30	TRBJ2-7	-	TGTGCCTGGAGTCCGGGAACCTACGAGCAGTACTTC	CAWSPGTYEQYF
-	TRBV30	TRBJ1-1	-	TGTGCCTGGACTTGGACAGTAAACACTGAAGCTTTCTTT	CAWTWTVNTEAFF
-	TRBV21-1	TRBJ1-5	-	TGTGCCAGCAGCAAAAAGCCTGATAGGGGTGCCATTGGTCAGCCCCAGCATTTT	CASSKKPDRGAIGQPQHF
-	TRBV6-2/TRBV6-3	TRBJ1-1	-	TGTGCCAGCAGTTATTGGGCAGGGAAGACTGAAGCTTTCTTT	CASSYWAGKTEAFF
-	TRBV12-3/TRBV12-4	TRBJ2-1	TRBD2	TGTGCCAGCAGTTTTCGGGGGGGGGAGCAGTTCTTC	CASSFRGGEQFF
-	TRBV7-3	TRBJ2-1	TRBD2	TGTGCCAGCAGCCCAACCCGGGCTAGCGGGCTTGTTGAGCAGTTCTTC	CASSPTRASGLVEQFF
-	TRBV7-9	TRBJ2-1	-	TGTGCCACACAGAGTGAGCAGTTCTTC	CATQSEQFF
-	TRBV7-2	TRBJ2-1	-	TGTGCCAGCAGCTTAGCGCAGGGGGACTCCTCGTTCTTC	CASSLAQGDSSFF
-	TRBV5-1	TRBJ2-3	-	TGCGCCAGCAGCTTGGAACAGGGAGGGGGAACAGATACGCAGTATTTT	CASSLEQGGGTDTQYF
-	TRBV19	TRBJ1-5	-	TGTGCCAGTAGTTTAGGCGGTAGGGGTCTCTCTCAGCCCCAGCATTTT	CASSLGGRGLSQPQHF
-	TRBV5-1	TRBJ2-2	TRBD1	TGCGCCAGCAGCTTGGAGGACAGGGGGCCCGGGGAGCTGTTTTTT	CASSLEDRGPGELFF
-	TRBV6-1	TRBJ1-3	-	TGTGCCAGCAGTGAACAAGAGGGCGTCTCTGGAAACACCATATATTTT	CASSEQEGVSGNTIYF
-	TRBV24-1	TRBJ1-2	-	TGTGCCACCAGTGATTTTCGAGGGCGGTACACCTTC	CATSDFRGRYTF
-	TRBV4-3	TRBJ2-2	-	TGCGCCAGCAGCCTAGGACAGATAAACACCGGGGAGCTGTTTTTT	CASSLGQINTGELFF
-	TRBV18	TRBJ1-1	-	TGTGCCAGCTCACCCAATAGACAGGCCATGAACACTGAAGCTTTCTTT	CASSPNRQAMNTEAFF
-	TRBV28	TRBJ1-6	-	TGTGCCAGCAGTTTTCCAGGGGAGGGTTCACCCCTCCACTTT	CASSFPGEGSPLHF
-	TRBV6-2/TRBV6-3	TRBJ1-2	-	TGTGCCAGCAGTTACGGCCGCTCCTATGGCTACACCTTC	CASSYGRSYGYTF
-	TRBV24-1	TRBJ2-3	-	TGTGCCACCAGTGATCATGGCCACACAGATACGCAGTATTTT	CATSDHGHTDTQYF
-	TRBV11-2	TRBJ2-7	TRBD2	TGTGCCAGCAGCCGCCGGGGGGGGCCGTCCTACGAGCAGTACTTC	CASSRRGGPSYEQYF
-	TRBV18	TRBJ2-7	-	TGTGCCAGCTCCCGGACTCAGTGGACCTACGAGCAGTACTTC	CASSRTQWTYEQYF
once	TRBV6-1	TRBJ1-4	-	TGTGCCAGCAGTGAAGGGGGCGAAAATGAAAAACTGTTTTTT	CASSEGGENEKLFF
-	TRBV30	TRBJ1-5	TRBD1	TGTGCCTGGGCCGCGGACAGGGGCGAGCCCCAGCATTTT	CAWAADRGEPQHF
few	TRBV19	TRBJ2-5	-	TGTGCCAGTAGCCGAGTGGACACCCTTGAGACCCAGTACTTC	CASSRVDTLETQYF
-	TRBV7-2	TRBJ1-1	-	TGTGCCAGCAGCTTAGGGGGCAGGGTGAACACTGAAGCTTTCTTT	CASSLGGRVNTEAFF
-	TRBV20-1	TRBJ2-3	TRBD2	TGCAGTGCTAGTGGCATCGGACTAGCGGGACCCACAGATACGCAGTATTTT	CSASGIGLAGPTDTQYF
-	TRBV27	TRBJ2-2	TRBD2	TGTGCCAGCAGTTTAACCCTCTTAAGCGGGGCTGCGAACACCGGGGAGCTGTTTTTT	CASSLTLLSGAANTGELFF
once	TRBV19	TRBJ1-5	TRBD1	TGTGCCAGTAGTATTAGGGGACAGGGCAATCAGCCCCAGCATTTT	CASSIRGQGNQPQHF